Below, 19 T cell receptor beta chains from the same sample are listed, as sequenced in a study of cytomegalovirus exposure and HLA in healthy donors. Clones were read by immunoSEQ multiplex PCR, and TCRdb kept only the in-frame ones, dropping some. The sample holds fewer than 350,000 clones, 88% seen once. The sequenced material came from PBMCs. The receptors derive from a woman under 30 in good health and CMV-seronegative.

Notes on this clone: Compared with germline, one end of the junction differs, possibly owing to a read error. The V and J genes are TRBV2 and TRBJ2-2; 8 bases are shared with TRBD2. The CDR3 runs 15 residues. Germline assignment: CDR1 SNHLY and CDR2 FYNNEI. The CDR3 sequence: CASNELAVNTGELFF. The CDR3 nucleotides are TGTGCCAGCAATGAACTAGCGGTTAACACCGGGGAGCTGTTTTTT.

The chain couples TRBV27 to TRBJ2-1, with a possible D match to TRBD2 (6 bases). V was cut by 6 bases and J by 2 bases, with 20 bases left in between. The CDR3 covers 17 residues. Germline CDR1 and CDR2: MNHEY and SMNVEV (reference sequence). The chain's CDR3 is CASSLRRGPTTYNEQFF. Here the CDR3 DNA reads TGTGCCAGCAGCCTTAGGCGGGGCCCGACTACCTACAATGAGCAGTTCTTC.

This sequence joins TRBV18 and TRBJ1-5, with 7 bases fitting TRBD1. Trimming cost V 3 bases and J 4 bases; bases outside gene matches: 6. The CDR3 loop spans 15 amino acids. Germline V gives CDR1 KGHSH, CDR2 LQKENI. CDR3 nucleotide sequence: TGTGCCAGCTCACCGGGACAGTCCCAAAATCAGCCCCAGCATTTT. This translates into CASSPGQSQNQPQHF.

The gene calls are TRBV7-3 and TRBJ2-1; TRBD2 matches 8 bases. The V gene end was trimmed by 3 bases and the J gene end by 5 bases; junction bases not matched to a gene: 3. The germline V gene has CDR1 SGHTA and CDR2 FQGTGA. This CDR3 has 14 amino acids. CDR3 sequence reads: CASSLPGLDNEQFF. In DNA form, the CDR3 reads TGTGCCAGCAGCTTGCCGGGACTAGACAATGAGCAGTTCTTC.

V usage is TRBV14 and J usage is TRBJ1-1, with TRBD1 matching over 7 bases. This CDR3 spans 16 amino acids. V shed 6 bases and J 0 bases; nucleotides not matched to a gene: 10. Germline V lookup: CDR1 SGHDN, CDR2 FVKESK. CDR3 bases: TGTGCCAGCAGACTCACAGGGGAGTCCATGAACACTGAAGCTTTCTTT. Translated, it gives CASRLTGESMNTEAFF.

The gene calls are TRBV27 and TRBJ2-3; 9 positions match TRBD2. CDR1 MNHEY and CDR2 SMNVEV come from the germline V gene (reference sequence). This CDR3 has 15 amino acids. Germline trimming cut 7 bases from V and 2 bases from J; bases unmatched to any gene: 7. This CDR3 reads CASMEAGGTTDTQYF. The CDR3 coding sequence is TGTGCCAGCATGGAAGCGGGAGGCACCACAGATACGCAGTATTTT.

The V call is TRBV7-3, the J call TRBJ2-1, with 7 nucleotides matching TRBD2. The ends lost 5 bases at V and 0 bases at J; junction bases unmatched: 7. The length of the CDR3 is 16 residues. Germline V gives CDR1 SGHTA, CDR2 FQGTGA. The CDR3 DNA sequence: TGTGCCAGCAGCCGTAGCGGGCCATCCTCCTACAATGAGCAGTTCTTC. Protein: CASSRSGPSSYNEQFF.

This chain links TRBV20-1 with TRBJ2-3; tentatively, D is TRBD1 (6 bases). Trimming shortened V by 0 bases and J by 8 bases, and 6 bases separated the two germline ends. The CDR3 contains 11 residues. Germline CDR1 DFQATT, CDR2 SNEGSKA (reference sequence). Here the CDR3 reads CSAREGGTQYF. DNA of the CDR3: TGCAGTGCTAGAGAAGGGGGTACGCAGTATTTT.

This clone was picked up one time. The rearrangement joins TRBV27 to TRBJ1-4; D unclear. This CDR3 has 13 residues. CDR1 is MNHEY, CDR2 SMNVEV, per germline (reference sequence). V was shortened by 3 bases and J by 14 bases, with 16 bases between the two germline ends. The CDR3 region is CASSFTNLGRLFF. The CDR3 nucleotides read TGTGCCAGCAGTTTCACGAACCTAGGTAGGCTGTTTTTT. The full variable domain, in which reference TRBV27 and TRBJ1-4 provide the parts outside the CDR3, is EAQVTQNPRYLITVTGKKLTVTCSQNMNHEYMSWYRQDPGLGLRQIYYSMNVEVTDKGDVPEGYKVSRKEKRNFPLILESPSPNQTSLYFCASSFTNLGRLFFGSGTQLSVL.

The chain links TRBV4-1 to TRBJ2-2; 12 positions match TRBD2. This CDR3 is built from 17 residues. The trim removed 2 bases at V and 5 bases at J, leaving 6 bases unmatched. Germline V gives CDR1 MGHRA, CDR2 YSYEKL. The CDR3 here is CASSQLPGLAGTGELFF. The CDR3, as DNA: TGCGCCAGCAGCCAACTACCCGGACTAGCGGGGACCGGGGAGCTGTTTTTT.

The chain uses TRBV5-6 and TRBJ1-3, with 8 bases fitting TRBD1. The trim removed 4 bases at V and 3 bases at J, leaving 12 bases unmatched. Per germline, CDR1 SGHDT and CDR2 YYEEEE. The CDR3 loop spans 17 amino acids. DNA for the CDR3: TGTGCCAGCAGCCCACCAACCGGGACAGGCTTTGGAAACACCATATATTTT. Translated: CASSPPTGTGFGNTIYF.

The chain is built from TRBV4-3 and TRBJ2-7; 7 bases match TRBD1. CDR3 size: 14 residues. With 1 base clipped from V and 1 base from J, the junction kept 1 base outside the gene matches. Germline values: CDR1 LGHNA, CDR2 YSLEER. The CDR3 reads CASSQAQGSYEQYF. In nucleotides, the CDR3 is TGCGCCAGCAGCCAAGCACAGGGGTCCTACGAGCAGTACTTC.

This clone was counted a few times. V usage is TRBV5-4 and J usage is TRBJ1-2; D gene uncertain. Germline lookup yields CDR1 SGHNT and CDR2 YYREEE (reference sequence). Trimming removed 1 base at V and 8 bases at J, with 12 bases between. The CDR3 extends over 13 amino acids. CDR3 sequence (DNA): TGTGCCAGCAGCTTGAGCCGCGAACGGGGCTACACCTTC. Encoded protein: CASSLSRERGYTF.

The table lists this clone with a few counts. The chain recombines TRBV5-3 with TRBJ1-2; D uncertain. TRBV5-3 is treated as an ORF (open reading frame) with a function not yet certain. The V end lost 5 bases, the J end lost 5 bases, and 10 bases lay between the germline ends. There are 12 residues in the CDR3. CDR3 coding DNA: TGTGCCAGAAGACCCCAGCGATATGGCTACACCTTC. It is translated as CARRPQRYGYTF.

CDR3 sequence reads: CASSPGLAGVGEQYF. CDR3 in DNA: TGTGCCAGCAGCCCGGGACTAGCGGGAGTCGGCGAGCAGTACTTC. V and J are TRBV11-3 and TRBJ2-7, with 14 nucleotides matching TRBD2. Looked up from germline, CDR1 is SGHNT and CDR2 is YENEEA. Trimming took 5 bases from V and 6 from J; bases not matched to a gene: 6. The CDR3 covers 15 residues.

The chain is built from TRBV6-5 and TRBJ2-1, with D maybe TRBD2 (6 bases). The V gene lost 6 bases and the J gene lost 8 bases, with 17 bases spanning the gap. Germline V gene data show CDR1 as MNHEY and CDR2 as SVGAGI. The CDR3 contains 14 residues. CDR3 DNA sequence: TGTGCCAGCAGAATTGCGGGAACCGGCGATGAGCAGTTCTTC. Residues: CASRIAGTGDEQFF.

This clone was picked up one time. One junction end disagrees with the germline gene, perhaps due to a read error. The gene calls are TRBV27 and TRBJ2-7; 8 bases agree with TRBD2. The CDR3 extends over 14 amino acids. From germline, CDR1 is MNHEY and CDR2 SMNVEV (reference sequence). In nucleotides, the CDR3 is TGTGCCAGCAGTCGAGCGGGGGACTCCTTCGAGCAGTACTTC. As protein: CASSRAGDSFEQYF.

The chain couples TRBV4-3 to TRBJ1-1; D gene uncertain. Germline lookup yields CDR1 LGHNA and CDR2 YSLEER. The CDR3 loop spans 15 amino acids. V was cut by 1 base and J by 0 bases, with 9 bases left in between. Written as DNA, the CDR3 is TGCGCCAGCAGCCAAGTCTCCAGGTTGAACACTGAAGCTTTCTTT. Residues: CASSQVSRLNTEAFF.

V is TRBV2 and J is TRBJ2-1; D remains ambiguous. There are 12 residues in the CDR3. Germline V gene lookup returns CDR1 SNHLY and CDR2 FYNNEI. The germline V and J ends were trimmed by 6 bases and 3 bases, with 6 bases remaining between them. The CDR3 spells CASSDNYNEQFF. The CDR3 DNA is TGTGCCAGCAGCGACAACTACAATGAGCAGTTCTTC.